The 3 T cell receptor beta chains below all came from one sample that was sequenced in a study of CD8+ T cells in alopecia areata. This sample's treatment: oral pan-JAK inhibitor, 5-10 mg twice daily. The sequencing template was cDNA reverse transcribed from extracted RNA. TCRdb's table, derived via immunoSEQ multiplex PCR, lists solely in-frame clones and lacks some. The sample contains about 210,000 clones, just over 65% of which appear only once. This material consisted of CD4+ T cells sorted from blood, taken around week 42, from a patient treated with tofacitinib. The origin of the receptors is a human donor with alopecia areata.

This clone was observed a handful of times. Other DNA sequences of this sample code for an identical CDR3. This CDR3 is CASSSGGEKTQYF. In DNA form, the CDR3 reads TGTGCCAGCAGTTCGGGGGGCGAAAAGACCCAGTACTTC. This rearrangement joins TRBV28 to TRBJ2-5; D perhaps matches TRBD2 (7 bases). Trimming took off 4 bases at V and 6 bases at J, with 12 bases between the two ends. The CDR3 consists of 13 residues. Germline V gene lookup returns CDR1 MDHEN and CDR2 SYDVKM.

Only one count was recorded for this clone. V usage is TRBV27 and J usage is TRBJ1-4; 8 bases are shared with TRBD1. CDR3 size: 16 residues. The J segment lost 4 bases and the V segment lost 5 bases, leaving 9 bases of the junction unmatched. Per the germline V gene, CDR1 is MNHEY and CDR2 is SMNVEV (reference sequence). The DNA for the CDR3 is TGTGCCAGCAGTGGTCGGACAGGGTTGGGTAATGAAAAACTGTTTTTT. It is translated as CASSGRTGLGNEKLFF. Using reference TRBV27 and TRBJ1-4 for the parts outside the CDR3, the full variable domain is EAQVTQNPRYLITVTGKKLTVTCSQNMNHEYMSWYRQDPGLGLRQIYYSMNVEVTDKGDVPEGYKVSRKEKRNFPLILESPSPNQTSLYFCASSGRTGLGNEKLFFGSGTQLSVL.

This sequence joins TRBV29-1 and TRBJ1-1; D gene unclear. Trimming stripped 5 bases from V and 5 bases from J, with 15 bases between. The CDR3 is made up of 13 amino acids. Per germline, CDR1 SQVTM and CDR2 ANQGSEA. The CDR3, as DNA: TGCAGCGTTTCTCAGGTATTGAGGACTGAAGCTTTCTTT. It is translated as CSVSQVLRTEAFF.